This T cell receptor beta chain originates from a study of radiation and T cells in renal cell carcinoma. Findings of the study overall: Top tumor clonotypes rose in blood 2 weeks post-radiation, then contracted.

Details on this clone: As yet, its antigen is unknown.

The assay was immunoSEQ multiplex PCR, and TCRdb's table has in-frame clones only and misses some. The repertoire holds about 130,000 clones, with 88% as singletons. Regarding time point: blood 2 weeks post-SBRT. Treatment meaning: 15 Gy SBRT to primary tumor, nephrectomy 4 weeks later. Blood was sampled at baseline, 2 weeks and 4 weeks after SBRT. The tumor was a clear cell renal cell carcinoma. Germline CDR1 is ENHRY and CDR2 is SYGVKD. This CDR3 has 15 residues. The J segment lost 7 bases and the V segment lost 6 bases, leaving 10 bases of the junction unmatched. The specimen was blood, collected from a patient whose treatment included radiotherapy and nephrectomy. The source is a woman aged 70-85 years with renal cell carcinoma. The genes are TRBV10-3 and TRBJ1-4; 8 nucleotides align to TRBD1. CDR3 region: CAISPDRGEAEKLFF. The DNA of the CDR3 is TGTGCCATCAGCCCTGACAGGGGAGAGGCTGAAAAACTGTTTTTT.